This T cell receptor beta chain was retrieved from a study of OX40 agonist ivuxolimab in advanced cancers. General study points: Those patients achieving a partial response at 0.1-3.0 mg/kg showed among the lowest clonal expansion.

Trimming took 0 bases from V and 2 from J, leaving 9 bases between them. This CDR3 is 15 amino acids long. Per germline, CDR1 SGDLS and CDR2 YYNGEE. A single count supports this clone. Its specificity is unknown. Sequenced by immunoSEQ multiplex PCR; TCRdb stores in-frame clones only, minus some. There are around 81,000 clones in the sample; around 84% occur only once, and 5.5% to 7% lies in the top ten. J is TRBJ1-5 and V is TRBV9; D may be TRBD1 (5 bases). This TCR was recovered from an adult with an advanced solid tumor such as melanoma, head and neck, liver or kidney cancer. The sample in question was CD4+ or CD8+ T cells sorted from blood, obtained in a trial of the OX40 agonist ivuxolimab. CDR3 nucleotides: TGTGCCAGCAGCGTAGATGACAGAGGCAATCAGCCCCAGCATTTT. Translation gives CASSVDDRGNQPQHF.